This passage covers 26 T cell receptor beta chains from one sample sequenced in a study of blood T cell repertoires in COVID-19. TCRdb's table, derived via immunoSEQ multiplex PCR, lists solely in-frame clones and lacks some. The sample lists about 440,000 clones; approximately 88% were seen once. Source material: peripheral blood. These receptors all stem from a woman in her fifties or sixties with COVID-19, enrolled during active disease.

This clone was observed a few times. V usage is TRBV27 and J usage is TRBJ1-6; TRBD1 matches at 7 bases. This CDR3 region has 14 residues. V gave up 2 bases and J gave up 10 bases; unmatched junction bases: 5. Germline V gene sequence: CDR1 MNHEY, CDR2 SMNVEV (reference sequence). The CDR3 protein is CASSLRGQGSPLHF. In nucleotides, the CDR3 is TGTGCCAGCAGTTTAAGGGGGCAGGGGTCACCCCTCCACTTT.

This clone turned up a few times. The chain combines TRBV7-9 with TRBJ2-7; possibly TRBD1 for D (6 bases). The CDR3 length is 16 residues. CDR1 is SEHNR, CDR2 FQNEAQ, per germline (reference sequence). Deletions cut 5 bases from V and 2 bases from J, with 19 bases between. The CDR3 spells CASSPWAGAKTYEQYF. The CDR3 DNA follows: TGTGCCAGCAGCCCCTGGGCAGGGGCCAAGACCTACGAGCAGTACTTC. Complete variable domain (other parts from reference TRBV7-9 and TRBJ2-7): DTGVSQNPRHKITKRGQNVTFRCDPISEHNRLYWYRQTLGQGPEFLTYFQNEAQLEKSRLLSDRFSAERPKGSFSTLEIQRTEQGDSAMYLCASSPWAGAKTYEQYFGPGTRLTVT.

This clone came up once. The chain employs TRBV5-1 and TRBJ1-5; no firm D call. There are 15 residues in the CDR3. Trimming took off 2 bases at V and 2 bases at J, with 11 bases between the two ends. The germline gives CDR1 SGHRS, CDR2 YFSETQ. Here the CDR3 DNA reads TGCGCCAGCAGCTTAGAGGGAGGAGGCAATCAGCCCCAGCATTTT. This codes for CASSLEGGGNQPQHF.

This chain's CDR3 is CASTGGSASPLHF. The CDR3 nucleotides read TGTGCCAGCACGGGGGGCAGTGCTTCACCCCTCCACTTT. This sequence joins TRBV6-5 and TRBJ1-6; D possibly corresponds to TRBD1 (6 bases). With 7 bases removed from V and 9 bases from J, the gap between germline ends came to 13 bases. Germline loops: CDR1 MNHEY, CDR2 SVGAGI. The CDR3 runs 13 residues.

Here the CDR3 reads CASTHTHSGANVLTF. DNA of the CDR3: TGTGCCAGCACCCACACGCATTCTGGGGCCAACGTCCTGACTTTC. The chain couples TRBV7-2 to TRBJ2-6, with unresolved D. CDR1 is SGHTA, CDR2 FQGNSA, per germline. The V end was cut by 7 bases, the J end by 1 base, with 11 bases between. The CDR3 is made up of 15 amino acids.

The chain couples TRBV4-2 to TRBJ1-2; D remains ambiguous. This CDR3 region has 12 residues. Germline V lookup: CDR1 LGHNA, CDR2 YNFKEQ. V was shortened by 4 bases and J by 8 bases, with 11 bases between the two germline ends. In DNA, the CDR3 is TGTGCCAGCAGCCCGCGCGAGGGAGGCTACACCTTC. It yields the protein CASSPREGGYTF.

The V gene is TRBV5-1, the J gene TRBJ1-1, with 8 bases identical to TRBD1. This CDR3 is built from 16 residues. J lost 4 bases, V lost 5 bases, and 13 bases had no gene match. Per germline, CDR1 SGHRS and CDR2 YFSETQ. In DNA form, the CDR3 reads TGCGCCAGCAGGCCTGGGACAGGCCAAAGGGGCACTGAAGCTTTCTTT. Translating gives CASRPGTGQRGTEAFF. The whole variable domain, remainder taken from reference TRBV5-1 and TRBJ1-1, is KAGVTQTPRYLIKTRGQQVTLSCSPISGHRSVSWYQQTPGQGLQFLFEYFSETQRNKGNFPGRFSGRQFSNSRSEMNVSTLELGDSALYLCASRPGTGQRGTEAFFGQGTRLTVV.

V gene TRBV6-5 combines with J gene TRBJ2-3, with 8 bases that match TRBD1. Germline V CDR1 and CDR2: MNHEY, SVGAGI. V lost 5 bases, J lost 1 base, and 5 bases stayed unmatched. The CDR3 consists of 15 residues. The CDR3 region is CASSRTGGRTDTQYF. For the CDR3, the DNA is TGTGCCAGCAGTAGAACAGGGGGACGCACAGATACGCAGTATTTT.

The V and J genes are TRBV4-1 and TRBJ2-1; TRBD1 aligns across 9 bases. The junction had 8 bases not matched to a gene; V was cut back by 1 base and J by 7 bases. Germline values: CDR1 MGHRA, CDR2 YSYEKL. CDR3 size: 16 residues. CDR3 in DNA: TGCGCCAGCAGCCAAGGGACAGGGGTTGTCGTAAATGAGCAGTTCTTC. The encoded protein is CASSQGTGVVVNEQFF.

The chain recombines TRBV2 with TRBJ2-1; TRBD2 aligns across 11 bases. Germline lookup yields CDR1 SNHLY and CDR2 FYNNEI. The CDR3 totals 15 residues. V dropped 6 bases and J dropped 9; count of bases not matched to a gene: 10. In nucleotides, the CDR3 is TGTGCCAGCAGCCCTCTAGCGGGGGGTCGGGGTGAGCAGTTCTTC. The encoded protein is CASSPLAGGRGEQFF.

The rearrangement joins TRBV12-3 or TRBV12-4 to TRBJ2-7; D ambiguous. V was shortened by 2 bases and J by 6 bases, with 8 bases between the two germline ends. This CDR3 has 12 residues. CDR3 protein: CASSLTGSEQYF. The CDR3 DNA is TGTGCCAGCAGTTTAACTGGTAGCGAGCAGTACTTC.

The V call is TRBV3-1 (or the pseudogene TRBV3-2), the J call TRBJ2-2; D is unresolved. Trimming removed 0 bases at V and 5 bases at J, with 7 bases between. Germline V gene sequence: CDR1 LGHDT, CDR2 YNNKEL (reference sequence). This CDR3 has 14 residues. The CDR3 bases are TGTGCCAGCAGCCAAGAAACAAAAACCGGGGAGCTGTTTTTT. Its translation is CASSQETKTGELFF.

J is TRBJ2-1 and V is TRBV5-4; 11 nucleotides agree with TRBD2. Germline V lookup: CDR1 SGHNT, CDR2 YYREEE (reference sequence). The CDR3 has 15 residues. V trimming: 2 bases; J trimming: 7 bases; junction bases outside the gene matches: 5. This CDR3 is CASSFVSGGVNEQFF. CDR3 coding DNA: TGTGCCAGCAGCTTCGTTAGCGGGGGGGTGAATGAGCAGTTCTTC.

This chain links TRBV5-6 with TRBJ2-3, with D possibly being TRBD1 (6 bases). The CDR3 consists of 14 residues. Germline CDR1 reads SGHDT; CDR2 reads YYEEEE. The V and J ends lost 2 bases and 4 bases respectively, with 11 bases between them. The CDR3 loop reads CASSLKGGADTQYF. Here the CDR3 DNA reads TGTGCCAGCAGCTTAAAAGGGGGAGCAGATACGCAGTATTTT.

The chain is built from TRBV28 and TRBJ1-3; D unresolved. The germline gives CDR1 MDHEN, CDR2 SYDVKM. The V and J ends lost 6 bases and 4 bases respectively, with 7 bases between them. This CDR3 has 12 residues. The CDR3 sequence: CASSSLGNTIYF. CDR3 bases: TGTGCCAGCAGCTCCTTAGGAAACACCATATATTTT.

This chain connects TRBV3-1 (or the pseudogene TRBV3-2) to TRBJ1-6; D unresolved. Trimming took 2 bases from V and 7 from J, leaving 6 bases between them. This CDR3 has 13 amino acids. Germline V lookup: CDR1 LGHDT, CDR2 YNNKEL (reference sequence). The DNA for the CDR3 is TGTGCCAGCAGCCAACAAATCAATTCACCCCTCCACTTT. Encoded protein: CASSQQINSPLHF.

This rearrangement joins TRBV7-9 to TRBJ1-1; a weak D match, TRBD1 (5 bases). This CDR3 contains 14 residues. Looked up from germline, CDR1 is SEHNR and CDR2 is FQNEAQ (reference sequence). Trimming left V 1 base short and J 4 bases short, with 10 bases between. The CDR3 nucleotides read TGTGCCAGCAGCTTAGAAGGGGTGGGCACTGAAGCTTTCTTT. This encodes CASSLEGVGTEAFF.

This sequence joins TRBV25-1 and TRBJ2-4, with D perhaps matching TRBD1 (5 bases). V lost 1 base to trimming and J lost 2 bases, with 6 bases between them. This CDR3 spans 14 amino acids. From germline, CDR1 is MGHDK and CDR2 SYGVNS. CDR3 loop: CASSESGTKNIQYF. In DNA, the CDR3 is TGTGCCAGCAGTGAATCAGGGACCAAAAACATTCAGTACTTC.

The chain is built from TRBV23-1 and TRBJ1-6; the match to TRBD1 covers 10 bases. TRBV23-1 is known as an ORF, though its function is uncertain. V trimming: 2 bases; J trimming: 2 bases; junction bases outside the gene matches: 9. This CDR3 has 19 residues. The CDR3 loop is CASSQRGQGRRAYNSPLHF. In DNA, the CDR3 is TGCGCCAGCAGTCAAAGGGGACAGGGGCGGCGGGCCTATAATTCACCCCTCCACTTT.

The rearrangement joins TRBV19 to TRBJ1-1; 8 bases line up with TRBD1. The CDR3 loop spans 14 amino acids. V was clipped by 5 bases and J by 2 bases; unmatched bases: 4. The germline CDR1 and CDR2 sequences are LNHDA and SQIVND (reference sequence). The CDR3 spells CASSPGTGNTEAFF. Here the CDR3 DNA reads TGTGCCAGTAGTCCAGGGACAGGCAACACTGAAGCTTTCTTT.

This chain uses TRBV27 with TRBJ2-2, with a possible D match to TRBD1 (5 bases). CDR3 length equals 18 residues. V was clipped by 7 bases and J by 3 bases, with 24 bases between them. Germline-derived CDR1 and CDR2 are MNHEY and SMNVEV (reference sequence). In DNA, the CDR3 is TGTGCCAGCACCACACACCTCAAGACAGTCCTGGACACCGGGGAGCTGTTTTTT. Protein product: CASTTHLKTVLDTGELFF.

This clone was detected a few times. This chain joins TRBV20-1 and TRBJ1-2; the match to TRBD1 covers 11 bases. The CDR3 length is 12 residues. Germline CDR1 is DFQATT and CDR2 is SNEGSKA (reference sequence). The junction had 2 bases not matched to a gene; V was cut back by 3 bases and J by 8 bases. This CDR3 reads CSASGTGGGYTF. CDR3 nucleotides: TGCAGTGCTAGTGGGACAGGGGGGGGCTACACCTTC.

The CDR3 nucleotides read TGTGCCAGCAGTTTAGGGTCCGGGGCCAAAAACATTCAGTACTTC. It translates to CASSLGSGAKNIQYF. This chain uses TRBV28 with TRBJ2-4; no definite D call. The CDR3 consists of 15 residues. Germline CDR1 reads MDHEN; CDR2 reads SYDVKM. V was clipped by 2 bases and J by 1 base, with 9 bases between them.

J is TRBJ1-5 and V is TRBV28, with TRBD1 matching over 7 bases. J was trimmed by 4 bases and V by 2 bases; bases with no gene match: 2. Germline values: CDR1 MDHEN, CDR2 SYDVKM. CDR3 length: 14 amino acids. The CDR3 is CASSLLDRNQPQHF. Written as DNA, the CDR3 is TGTGCCAGCAGTTTACTGGACAGGAATCAGCCCCAGCATTTT. The whole variable domain, remainder taken from reference TRBV28 and TRBJ1-5, is DVKVTQSSRYLVKRTGEKVFLECVQDMDHENMFWYRQDPGLGLRLIYFSYDVKMKEKGDIPEGYSVSREKKERFSLILESASTNQTSMYLCASSLLDRNQPQHFGDGTRLSIL.

The chain uses TRBV15 and TRBJ2-1; 9 bases map to TRBD1. The V gene's germline CDR1 is LNHNV and CDR2 YYDKDF (reference sequence). The junction had 10 bases not matched to a gene; V was cut back by 6 bases and J by 10 bases. This CDR3 has 14 residues. The CDR3 sequence is CATSRGQGKEEQFF. For the CDR3, the DNA is TGTGCCACCAGTAGGGGACAGGGTAAGGAAGAGCAGTTCTTC. The variable domain in full, with the rest retrieved from reference TRBV15 and TRBJ2-1, is DAMVIQNPRYQVTQFGKPVTLSCSQTLNHNVMYWYQQKSSQAPKLLFHYYDKDFNNEADTPDNFQSRRPNTSFCFLDIRSPGLGDTAMYLCATSRGQGKEEQFFGPGTRLTVL.

The V and J genes are TRBV4-1 and TRBJ2-4; 7 bases agree with TRBD2. V lost 1 base to trimming and J lost 2 bases; unmatched junction nucleotides: 8. Germline V gene data show CDR1 as MGHRA and CDR2 as YSYEKL. There are 17 residues in the CDR3. In DNA, the CDR3 is TGCGCCAGCAGCCAAGGGGCGGGGGTTTGGACCAAAAACATTCAGTACTTC. As protein: CASSQGAGVWTKNIQYF.